The entry below describes one T cell receptor beta chain. The sample comes from a study of T cell responses to AZD1222 COVID-19 vaccine. Germline V gene data show CDR1 as LNHDA and CDR2 as SQIVND (reference sequence). The CDR3 is 15 amino acids. The trim removed 5 bases at V and 2 bases at J, leaving 9 bases unmatched. Generated by immunoSEQ multiplex PCR, the TCRdb table keeps only in-frame clones and is missing some. The table lists 150,000 to 200,000 clones, under 95% of them singletons. Sequencing was performed on peripheral blood, taken on day 0 of MenACWY control vaccination. The clonotype was recovered from an adult in good health. This rearrangement joins TRBV19 to TRBJ2-7; 7 positions match TRBD2. In DNA, the CDR3 is TGTGCCAGTAGTCCCCAGGGACTAAGAACCTACGAGCAGTACTTC. This codes for CASSPQGLRTYEQYF.